The rows below give T cell receptor beta chains drawn from one sample of a study of monozygotic twins with cystic fibrosis. TCRdb's table, derived via immunoSEQ multiplex PCR, lists solely in-frame clones and lacks some. The sample holds over 25,000 clones, approximately 92% seen once. Sequencing was performed on blood. Receptors were obtained from a girl aged 2 to 10 with cystic fibrosis. Each CDR3 is given with its conserved first and last residue. D genes are given only for firm matches. Part of the rows lack a size; the others show once, few, many or a class for expanded clones.

d_call: TRBD2; v_call: TRBV15; clone_size: NA; j_call: TRBJ2-7; cdr3_nt: TGTGCCACCAGCCGGCTAGCGGGGGGGCGAGAGCAGTACTTC; cdr3_aa: CATSRLAGGREQYF
d_call: NA; v_call: TRBV5-1; clone_size: NA; j_call: TRBJ1-5; cdr3_nt: TGCGCCACAAGGGAGGCGCCGGGAAATCAGCCCCAGCATTTT; cdr3_aa: CATREAPGNQPQHF
d_call: TRBD1; v_call: TRBV5-8; clone_size: NA; j_call: TRBJ2-3; cdr3_nt: TGTGCCAGCAGCGCTACAGGGGGCGGCGCAGATACGCAGTATTTT; cdr3_aa: CASSATGGGADTQYF
d_call: TRBD2; v_call: TRBV28; clone_size: NA; j_call: TRBJ2-7; cdr3_nt: TGTGCCAGCAGTTCCCCCCGGGGGGGGGCCTACGAGCAGTACTTC; cdr3_aa: CASSSPRGGAYEQYF
d_call: NA; v_call: TRBV15; clone_size: NA; j_call: TRBJ2-7; cdr3_nt: TGTGCCACCAGCAGACTGAGCGGGACAAGCTCCTACGAGCAGTACTTC; cdr3_aa: CATSRLSGTSSYEQYF
d_call: TRBD2; v_call: TRBV9; clone_size: once; j_call: TRBJ2-7; cdr3_nt: TGTGCCAGCAGCGTCGGAATGGGGGGGAGTTTCGAGCAGTACTTC; cdr3_aa: CASSVGMGGSFEQYF
d_call: NA; v_call: TRBV2; clone_size: NA; j_call: TRBJ2-3; cdr3_nt: TGTGCCAGCAGTGAGGGCAGAACTCACACAGATACGCAGTATTTT; cdr3_aa: CASSEGRTHTDTQYF
d_call: NA; v_call: TRBV9; clone_size: NA; j_call: TRBJ2-2; cdr3_nt: TGTGCCAGCAGCGTAGGATCGAGCGGGCAACGCACCGGGGAGCTGTTTTTT; cdr3_aa: CASSVGSSGQRTGELFF
d_call: NA; v_call: TRBV6-5; clone_size: NA; j_call: TRBJ1-3; cdr3_nt: TGTGCCAGCAGTTACCACAGGGACGTCTCTGGAAACACCATATATTTT; cdr3_aa: CASSYHRDVSGNTIYF
d_call: NA; v_call: TRBV15; clone_size: NA; j_call: TRBJ2-7; cdr3_nt: TGTGCCACCAGCAGATCCGGGGCAAGCTCCTACGAGCAGTACTTC; cdr3_aa: CATSRSGASSYEQYF
d_call: TRBD1; v_call: TRBV7-9; clone_size: once; j_call: TRBJ1-1; cdr3_nt: TGTGCCAGCAGGGACAGGGTTTCAGCTTTCTTT; cdr3_aa: CASRDRVSAFF
d_call: TRBD1; v_call: TRBV30; clone_size: NA; j_call: TRBJ2-3; cdr3_nt: TGTGCCTGGAGGATGGACAGGTTTGGAGATACGCAGTATTTT; cdr3_aa: CAWRMDRFGDTQYF
d_call: NA; v_call: TRBV27; clone_size: NA; j_call: TRBJ2-6; cdr3_nt: TGTGCCAGCAGTTTGCTGGGCTCTGGGGCCAACGTCCTGACTTTC; cdr3_aa: CASSLLGSGANVLTF
d_call: TRBD2; v_call: TRBV14; clone_size: NA; j_call: TRBJ2-5; cdr3_nt: TGTGCCAGCAGCCACCGGACTAGCGGGAGGGCAGCGGGCGAGACCCAGTACTTC; cdr3_aa: CASSHRTSGRAAGETQYF
d_call: NA; v_call: TRBV2; clone_size: NA; j_call: TRBJ1-1; cdr3_nt: TGTGCCAGCAGTATTCTATGGGGCAGGGTCGACACTGAAGCTTTCTTT; cdr3_aa: CASSILWGRVDTEAFF
d_call: TRBD2; v_call: TRBV6-6; clone_size: once; j_call: TRBJ2-1; cdr3_nt: TGTGCCAGCAGTCTGCGGGCGGCGGGCAGGGAGGGTGAGCAGTTCTTC; cdr3_aa: CASSLRAAGREGEQFF
d_call: TRBD1; v_call: TRBV5-6; clone_size: few; j_call: TRBJ1-5; cdr3_nt: TGTGCCAGCAGCTCCCGGGACAGGGTAATGGAGCCCCAGCATTTT; cdr3_aa: CASSSRDRVMEPQHF
d_call: TRBD1; v_call: TRBV27; clone_size: NA; j_call: TRBJ2-1; cdr3_nt: TGTGCCAGCAGGTTACAGGGGTCGCAGTTCTTC; cdr3_aa: CASRLQGSQFF
d_call: TRBD1; v_call: TRBV30; clone_size: NA; j_call: TRBJ1-6; cdr3_nt: TGTGCCTGGAGTATTGACAGGGCACCACCCCTCCACTTT; cdr3_aa: CAWSIDRAPPLHF
d_call: NA; v_call: TRBV5-6; clone_size: NA; j_call: TRBJ1-2; cdr3_nt: TGTGCCAGCAGCTTGGCCGGGGTGGAAGGCTACACCTTC; cdr3_aa: CASSLAGVEGYTF
d_call: NA; v_call: TRBV5-6; clone_size: NA; j_call: TRBJ1-4; cdr3_nt: TGTGCCAGCAGCTTGGGACAGGCGATGCCTAATGAAAAACTGTTTTTT; cdr3_aa: CASSLGQAMPNEKLFF
d_call: NA; v_call: TRBV5-1; clone_size: NA; j_call: TRBJ2-7; cdr3_nt: TGCGCCAGCAGCTTGGTCGGAGACGAGCAGTACTTC; cdr3_aa: CASSLVGDEQYF
d_call: NA; v_call: TRBV29-1; clone_size: NA; j_call: TRBJ1-2; cdr3_nt: TGCAGCGTTTCGGACGGAGTTAACTATGGCTACACCTTC; cdr3_aa: CSVSDGVNYGYTF
d_call: TRBD1; v_call: TRBV5-4; clone_size: NA; j_call: TRBJ1-1; cdr3_nt: TGTGCCAGCAGCCTGCAAACAGGGGTTAACACTGAAGCTTTCTTT; cdr3_aa: CASSLQTGVNTEAFF
d_call: NA; v_call: TRBV6-4; clone_size: NA; j_call: TRBJ2-7; cdr3_nt: TGTGCCAGCAGTGGGGGGGATACGGCTCCCTACGAGCAGTACTTC; cdr3_aa: CASSGGDTAPYEQYF
d_call: NA; v_call: TRBV19; clone_size: NA; j_call: TRBJ1-1; cdr3_nt: TGTGCCAGTAGTCCCAACCCGGGAGTGGACACTGAAGCTTTCTTT; cdr3_aa: CASSPNPGVDTEAFF
d_call: TRBD1; v_call: TRBV7-9; clone_size: NA; j_call: TRBJ2-3; cdr3_nt: TGTGCCAGCAGCTTCGATACAGGGGCCACAGATACGCAGTATTTT; cdr3_aa: CASSFDTGATDTQYF